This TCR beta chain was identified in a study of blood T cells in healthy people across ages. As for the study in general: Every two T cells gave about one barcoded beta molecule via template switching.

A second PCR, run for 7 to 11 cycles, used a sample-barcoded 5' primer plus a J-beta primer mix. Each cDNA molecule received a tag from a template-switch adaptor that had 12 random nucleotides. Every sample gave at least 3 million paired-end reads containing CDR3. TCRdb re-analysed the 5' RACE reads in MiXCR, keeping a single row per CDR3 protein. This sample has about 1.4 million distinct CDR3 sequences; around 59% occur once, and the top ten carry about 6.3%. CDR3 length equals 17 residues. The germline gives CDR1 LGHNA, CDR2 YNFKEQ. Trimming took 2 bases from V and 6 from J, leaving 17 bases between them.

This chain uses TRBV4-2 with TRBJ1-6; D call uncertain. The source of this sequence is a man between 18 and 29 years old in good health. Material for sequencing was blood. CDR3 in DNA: TGTGCCAGCAGCCAATCAAACCGCGCTCAAGCTAATTCACCCCTCCACTTT. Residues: CASSQSNRAQANSPLHF.